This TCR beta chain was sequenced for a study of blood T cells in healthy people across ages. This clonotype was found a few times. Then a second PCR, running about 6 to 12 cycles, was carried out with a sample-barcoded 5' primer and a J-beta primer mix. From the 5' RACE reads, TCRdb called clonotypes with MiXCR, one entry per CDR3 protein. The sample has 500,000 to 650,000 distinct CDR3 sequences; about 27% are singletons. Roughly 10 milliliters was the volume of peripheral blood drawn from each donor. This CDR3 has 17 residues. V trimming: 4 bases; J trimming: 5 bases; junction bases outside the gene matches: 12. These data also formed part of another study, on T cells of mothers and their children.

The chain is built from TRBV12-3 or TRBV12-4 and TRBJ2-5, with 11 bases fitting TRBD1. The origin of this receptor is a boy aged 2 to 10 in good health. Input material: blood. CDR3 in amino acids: CASSWGQGGRVKETQYF. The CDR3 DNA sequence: TGTGCCAGCAGTTGGGGACAGGGGGGACGAGTGAAGGAGACCCAGTACTTC.